These 31 T cell receptor beta chains were all obtained from the same sample, sequenced in a study of OX40 agonist ivuxolimab in advanced cancers. The library was generated by the immunoSEQ multiplex PCR assay. As stored in TCRdb, this immuneACCESS dataset retains in-frame rearrangements with V and J assigned. A fraction of the clones does not appear; measured against another copy, unresolved V genes explain less than half of the discrepancy, and the remainder lacks a known reason. A total of approximately 82,000 clones appear in this sample, about 90% of them only once. The ten largest clones add up to about 0.57% of the sample. This sample comprised CD4+ or CD8+ T cells sorted from blood, obtained in a trial of the OX40 agonist ivuxolimab. These receptor sequences come from an adult with an advanced solid tumor such as melanoma, head and neck, liver or kidney cancer.

The rearrangement uses TRBV18 and TRBJ2-5, with D possibly called TRBD1 or TRBD2 (6 bases each). Germline V gives CDR1 KGHSH, CDR2 LQKENI. The V end lost 2 bases, the J end lost 4 bases, and 14 bases lay between the germline ends. This CDR3 is built from 15 residues. The CDR3 here is CASSPNSRGAETQYF. The CDR3 bases are TGTGCCAGCTCACCAAACTCTAGGGGGGCAGAGACCCAGTACTTC.

The chain combines TRBV2 with TRBJ1-2; 7 nucleotides match TRBD1. Germline values: CDR1 SNHLY, CDR2 FYNNEI. V was clipped by 6 bases and J by 1 base; unmatched bases: 8. This CDR3 comprises 15 residues. The CDR3 protein is CASRRGTVLNYGYTF. For the CDR3, the DNA is TGTGCCAGCAGACGCGGGACAGTACTTAACTATGGCTACACCTTC.

The V and J genes are TRBV5-1 and TRBJ2-3; the D is unclear. The germline CDR1 and CDR2 sequences are SGHRS and YFSETQ. This CDR3 spans 15 amino acids. The V gene lost 2 bases and the J gene lost 1 base, with 11 bases spanning the gap. The CDR3 DNA follows: TGCGCCAGCAGCTTTGGCGGCTCTCGCACAGATACGCAGTATTTT. Its protein is CASSFGGSRTDTQYF.

The chain joins TRBV9 to TRBJ1-3; no reliable D call. CDR3 length: 16 amino acids. Trimming took off 2 bases at V and 0 bases at J, with 12 bases between the two ends. CDR1 and CDR2 (germline): SGDLS, YYNGEE. The chain's CDR3 is CASSVGTAFSGNTIYF. The CDR3 DNA sequence: TGTGCCAGCAGCGTCGGAACGGCCTTCTCTGGAAACACCATATATTTT.

V is TRBV27 and J is TRBJ2-2, with 10 bases matching TRBD2. V trimming: 5 bases; J trimming: 4 bases; junction bases outside the gene matches: 7. Per the germline V gene, CDR1 is MNHEY and CDR2 is SMNVEV (reference sequence). The CDR3 covers 16 residues. CDR3 nucleotide sequence: TGTGCCAGCAGTCGGGGAGCGGGGGGGCTCACCGGGGAGCTGTTTTTT. Translated, it gives CASSRGAGGLTGELFF.

This clone was detected a few times. The rearrangement links TRBV5-1 to TRBJ1-3, with a weak D call TRBD1 (5 bases). There are 15 residues in the CDR3. CDR1 is SGHRS and CDR2 is YFSETQ in the germline V gene. V was trimmed by 4 bases and J by 2 bases, leaving 13 bases between them. In nucleotides, the CDR3 is TGCGCCAGCAGCCCCGGGGGAGTTGCTGGAAACACCATATATTTT. It specifies CASSPGGVAGNTIYF.

The chain combines TRBV11-2 with TRBJ2-1; 8 positions match TRBD2. The CDR3 length is 17 residues. Trimming at V came to 0 bases and at J to 4 bases, leaving 8 bases not matched to a gene. Germline CDR1 reads SGHAT; CDR2 reads FQNNGV. The CDR3 nucleotides read TGTGCCAGCAGCTTAGATCAAGGCGGGGGGATTTACAATGAGCAGTTCTTC. It translates to CASSLDQGGGIYNEQFF.

The CDR3 coding sequence is TGCGCCAGCAGCTTGGCTAGCGGGCTAAATGAGCAGTTCTTC. It yields the protein CASSLASGLNEQFF. This chain connects TRBV5-1 to TRBJ2-1; 8 bases are shared with TRBD2. Germline V CDR1 and CDR2: SGHRS, YFSETQ. The CDR3 loop spans 14 amino acids. With V trimmed by 0 bases and J by 7 bases, 3 bases remained unmatched.

The chain couples TRBV14 to TRBJ1-2; 11 bases are a match to TRBD1. The germline V gene encodes CDR1 SGHDN and CDR2 FVKESK. The CDR3 totals 15 residues. V shed 5 bases and J 7 bases; nucleotides not matched to a gene: 9. Written as DNA, the CDR3 is TGTGCCAGCAGCGACCCCGGACAGGGGGCGCGTGGCTACACCTTC. Protein product: CASSDPGQGARGYTF.

The chain uses TRBV27 and TRBJ1-1; 9 bases match TRBD1. This CDR3 contains 16 residues. J gave up 2 bases and V 3 bases, and 7 bases lay outside the gene matches. Germline loops: CDR1 MNHEY, CDR2 SMNVEV (reference sequence). In nucleotides, the CDR3 is TGTGCCAGCAGTTTCTTCCGACAGGGGGTAAACACTGAAGCTTTCTTT. This translates into CASSFFRQGVNTEAFF.

The gene calls are TRBV10-1 and TRBJ2-2, with D uncertain. This CDR3 is 19 amino acids long. Germline V lookup: CDR1 WNHNN, CDR2 SYGVQD (reference sequence). Trimming pared 0 bases from V and 6 bases from J, leaving 23 bases between. CDR3 amino acids: CASSESRSHRGQRAGELFF. The CDR3 DNA sequence: TGCGCCAGCAGTGAGTCGCGATCACACCGTGGGCAACGGGCCGGGGAGCTGTTTTTT.

This chain uses TRBV7-2 with TRBJ2-2; D remains ambiguous. Germline CDR1 is SGHTA and CDR2 is FQGNSA. The CDR3 sequence is 15 residues long. The V and J ends lost 5 bases and 4 bases respectively, with 14 bases between them. As DNA, the CDR3 is TGTGCCAGCAGCCCCCGACGGTCGGGCACCGGGGAGCTGTTTTTT. Its protein is CASSPRRSGTGELFF.

This rearrangement joins TRBV7-2 to TRBJ2-5; TRBD2 aligns across 8 bases. The junction had 5 bases not matched to a gene; V was cut back by 3 bases and J by 5 bases. The CDR3 runs 14 residues. CDR1 is SGHTA and CDR2 is FQGNSA in the germline V gene. CDR3: CASSLGTRRETQYF. DNA of the CDR3: TGTGCCAGCAGCTTGGGGACTAGACGGGAGACCCAGTACTTC.

This chain uses TRBV7-2 with TRBJ2-7; 7 bases match TRBD2. Germline-derived CDR1 and CDR2 are SGHTA and FQGNSA. The trim removed 1 base at V and 9 bases at J, leaving 12 bases unmatched. The CDR3 spans 15 residues. The CDR3 coding sequence is TGTGCCAGCAGCTTAGACGTTTATTTTGTAGCGGGGCAGTACTTC. It is translated as CASSLDVYFVAGQYF.

J is TRBJ1-2 and V is TRBV5-8; unclear D gene. The CDR3 is 10 residues long. With 4 bases removed from V and 13 bases from J, the gap between germline ends came to 11 bases. The V gene's germline CDR1 is SGHTS and CDR2 YDEGEE. This chain's CDR3 is CASSPTEPTF. The CDR3 DNA reads as TGTGCCAGCAGCCCGACTGAGCCCACCTTC. The full variable domain, in which reference TRBV5-8 and TRBJ1-2 provide the parts outside the CDR3, is EAGVTQSPTHLIKTRGQQATLRCSPISGHTSVYWYQQALGLGLQFLLWYDEGEERNRGNFPPRFSGRQFPNYSSELNVNALELEDSALYLCASSPTEPTFGSGTRLTVV.

The rearrangement uses TRBV19 and TRBJ2-1; D ambiguous. The V gene's germline CDR1 is LNHDA and CDR2 SQIVND (reference sequence). The CDR3 has 11 residues. The V gene lost 8 bases and the J gene lost 4 bases, with 6 bases spanning the gap. CDR3 in DNA: TGTGCCAGTGAAGATTACAATGAGCAGTTCTTC. Translating it yields CASEDYNEQFF. Using reference TRBV19 and TRBJ2-1 for the parts outside the CDR3, the full variable domain is DGGITQSPKYLFRKEGQNVTLSCEQNLNHDAMYWYRQDPGQGLRLIYYSQIVNDFQKGDIAEGYSVSREKKESFPLTVTSAQKNPTAFYLCASEDYNEQFFGPGTRLTVL.

The V gene is TRBV27, the J gene TRBJ1-2; the D gene is possibly TRBD1 (6 bases). The CDR3 spans 15 residues. Germline loops: CDR1 MNHEY, CDR2 SMNVEV (reference sequence). Trimming left V 5 bases short and J 2 bases short, with 15 bases between. The CDR3 region has the DNA TGTGCCAGCAGTCCCCACAGGGAGCTAAACTATGGCTACACCTTC. It is translated as CASSPHRELNYGYTF.

The V gene is TRBV7-9, the J gene TRBJ2-4, with D possibly being TRBD2 (6 bases). Germline V gives CDR1 SEHNR, CDR2 FQNEAQ (reference sequence). V lost 1 base and J lost 6, with 10 bases in between. The length of the CDR3 is 14 residues. The CDR3 region is CASSLEGRGNIQYF. The CDR3 nucleotides read TGTGCCAGCAGCTTAGAGGGGCGGGGAAACATTCAGTACTTC. The full variable domain, in which reference TRBV7-9 and TRBJ2-4 provide the parts outside the CDR3, is DTGVSQNPRHKITKRGQNVTFRCDPISEHNRLYWYRQTLGQGPEFLTYFQNEAQLEKSRLLSDRFSAERPKGSFSTLEIQRTEQGDSAMYLCASSLEGRGNIQYFGAGTRLSVL.

The rearrangement links TRBV5-1 to TRBJ1-4; 12 bases align to TRBD1. CDR3 length: 17 residues. Trimming at V came to 2 bases and at J to 3 bases, leaving 5 bases not matched to a gene. Germline CDR1 is SGHRS and CDR2 is YFSETQ. CDR3 loop: CASSFLGQGAPNEKLFF. The CDR3 DNA is TGCGCCAGCAGCTTTCTGGGACAGGGGGCGCCTAATGAAAAACTGTTTTTT.

V gene TRBV29-1 combines with J gene TRBJ1-2; 7 bases match TRBD1. V was pared by 4 bases and J by 2 bases, with 10 bases of the junction left unmatched. The germline V gene encodes CDR1 SQVTM and CDR2 ANQGSEA. CDR3 size: 15 residues. As DNA, the CDR3 is TGCAGCGTTGTAGCAGGGGGGGGGTACAACTATGGCTACACCTTC. Translated: CSVVAGGGYNYGYTF.

This clone was found once. This chain joins TRBV21-1 and TRBJ2-7. TRBV21-1 is termed a pseudogene. The CDR3 sequence is 13 residues long. The CDR3 is CASSSWGTYEQYF. CDR3 nucleotide sequence: TGTGCCAGCAGCAGTTGGGGGACCTACGAGCAGTACTTC.

There are a few counts of this clone. This rearrangement joins TRBV5-1 to TRBJ1-2; 9 nucleotides line up with TRBD1. The CDR3 is 15 residues long. The trim removed 4 bases at V and 1 base at J, leaving 5 bases unmatched. Germline lookup yields CDR1 SGHRS and CDR2 YFSETQ. The CDR3 DNA follows: TGCGCCAGCAGCCGGGGACAGGGTCTTAACTATGGCTACACCTTC. Translation gives CASSRGQGLNYGYTF.

On this clone: In the same sample, other DNA sequences code for this CDR3. The gene calls are TRBV9 and TRBJ2-3, with D perhaps TRBD1 (5 bases). This CDR3 is built from 14 residues. Germline CDR1 reads SGDLS; CDR2 reads YYNGEE. V dropped 0 bases and J dropped 1 base, with 6 bases sitting between them. CDR3 bases: TGTGCCAGCAGCGTAGTAGGGGGCACAGATACGCAGTATTTT. It encodes CASSVVGGTDTQYF.

The V gene is TRBV5-6, the J gene TRBJ2-1; D not resolved. V lost 4 bases and J 0 bases, leaving 17 bases between the germline ends. This CDR3 comprises 17 residues. Germline V gene lookup returns CDR1 SGHDT and CDR2 YYEEEE. DNA of the CDR3: TGTGCCAGCAGCCCCCCTCTGGCGGCAAGCTCCTACAATGAGCAGTTCTTC. It is translated as CASSPPLAASSYNEQFF.

About this clone itself: The identical CDR3 is also encoded by other nucleotide sequences in the sample. In nucleotides, the CDR3 is TGTGCCAGCAGCCCCGGACAGGGGCGTTCCACAGATACGCAGTATTTT. Its protein product is CASSPGQGRSTDTQYF. J is TRBJ2-3 and V is TRBV11-2; 9 nucleotides align to TRBD1. Trimming removed 5 bases from V and 2 bases from J; junction bases left unmatched: 8. The CDR3 contains 16 residues. The germline V gene has CDR1 SGHAT and CDR2 FQNNGV.

The rearrangement joins TRBV12-5 to TRBJ1-1; TRBD1 might be the D (5 bases). The CDR3 loop spans 11 amino acids. CDR1 LGHNT and CDR2 FRNRAP come from the germline V gene. Trimming shortened V by 9 bases and J by 11 bases, and 16 bases separated the two germline ends. CDR3 sequence: CARKRDLWAFF. Here the CDR3 DNA reads TGTGCTAGGAAAAGGGACCTTTGGGCTTTCTTT.

The chain recombines TRBV6-1 with TRBJ1-2; a possible D gene is TRBD1 (5 bases). The germline gives CDR1 MNHNS, CDR2 SASEGT. There are 14 residues in the CDR3. The V end lost 7 bases, the J end lost 3 bases, and 15 bases lay between the germline ends. The CDR3 region has the DNA TGTGCCAGCATCCCACCCGGGGCTTACTATGGCTACACCTTC. This codes for CASIPPGAYYGYTF.

V gene TRBV14 combines with J gene TRBJ2-5; possible D gene TRBD1, 5 bases. The CDR3 consists of 14 residues. Germline V gene sequence: CDR1 SGHDN, CDR2 FVKESK. Deletions cut 5 bases from V and 3 bases from J, with 13 bases between. The CDR3 is CASSSRAREETQYF. The CDR3 coding sequence is TGTGCCAGCAGCTCCCGGGCCAGGGAAGAGACCCAGTACTTC.

This chain connects TRBV30 to TRBJ1-5, with D possibly matching TRBD1 (5 bases). Germline V gene data show CDR1 as GTSNPN and CDR2 as SVGIG (reference sequence). V lost 4 bases to trimming and J lost 2 bases, with 9 bases between them. The CDR3 consists of 13 residues. CDR3 nucleotides: TGTGCCTGGAATGGGGGGGGCAATCAGCCCCAGCATTTT. It specifies CAWNGGGNQPQHF.

The rearrangement links TRBV19 to TRBJ2-5; no reliable D call. Trimming shortened V by 5 bases and J by 10 bases, and 17 bases separated the two germline ends. The germline V gene has CDR1 LNHDA and CDR2 SQIVND (reference sequence). The CDR3 length is 13 residues. The CDR3 DNA sequence: TGTGCCAGTAGTTCGACTCGATTCGGTGGCCAGTACTTC. This translates into CASSSTRFGGQYF.

This clone was observed once. The gene calls are TRBV27 and TRBJ2-5, with D tentatively TRBD1 (6 bases). The CDR3 is made up of 16 amino acids. CDR1 is MNHEY, CDR2 SMNVEV, per germline (reference sequence). V was shortened by 5 bases and J by 2 bases, with 18 bases between the two germline ends. CDR3 DNA sequence: TGTGCCAGCAGTCCACGGACAGTCCTGAAGCAAGAGACCCAGTACTTC. As protein: CASSPRTVLKQETQYF.